This T cell receptor (beta chain) was found in a study of blood T cell repertoires in COVID-19. Across the study: PBMCs, B-cell-depleted T cells, or T cells were the source of the cDNA or gDNA that made up the material.

Clones were read by immunoSEQ multiplex PCR, and TCRdb kept only the in-frame ones, dropping some. This sample has 93,000 or so clones, with roughly 90% found just once. J was trimmed by 7 bases and V by 2 bases; bases with no gene match: 6. This CDR3 has 14 residues. The germline gives CDR1 SGHNT, CDR2 YYREEE (reference sequence). Sequenced sample: peripheral blood. The receptor comes from a woman aged 60-70 years with acute or convalescent COVID-19. The V gene is TRBV5-4, the J gene TRBJ1-2, with 9 bases identical to TRBD1. CDR3 sequence: CASSLMGQGFGYTF. CDR3 DNA: TGTGCCAGCAGCTTAATGGGACAGGGCTTTGGCTACACCTTC. Combining the CDR3 with reference TRBV5-4 and TRBJ1-2 gives the whole variable domain ETGVTQSPTHLIKTRGQQVTLRCSSQSGHNTVSWYQQALGQGPQFIFQYYREEENGRGNFPPRFSGLQFPNYSSELNVNALELDDSALYLCASSLMGQGFGYTFGSGTRLTVV.